This TCR beta chain comes out of a study of a mutant IDH1 vaccine in newly diagnosed glioma. Across the whole study: Vaccination began 4-6 weeks post radiotherapy alone, or with temozolomide cycles. Patients previously underwent radiotherapy, temozolomide, or both, and most underwent both. Regarding the study as a whole: Alterations occurring in top peripheral T cell clonotypes seemed unrelated to pseudoprogression.

A single count supports this clone. The antigen remains undetermined. Using immunoSEQ multiplex PCR, the repertoire was profiled, and TCRdb retains in-frame clones only, with some absent. The sample contains 70,000 to 90,000 clones, 75% to 95% of which appear only once. Documented time point: week 5, during vaccination. The vaccine gave 300 ug of a 20-mer mutant IDH1 peptide subcutaneously per dose. CDR1 LNHDA and CDR2 SQIVND come from the germline V gene (reference sequence). The CDR3 runs 11 residues. V dropped 8 bases and J dropped 5 bases, with 9 bases sitting between them. The chain employs TRBV19 and TRBJ1-1; D unresolved. This clonotype was sampled from a woman aged 45-60 years with glioma. The source material was PBMCs, sampled from a glioma patient whose treatment included an IDH1 peptide vaccine. The CDR3 sequence: CASGWRTEAFF. The CDR3 region has the DNA TGTGCCAGTGGGTGGAGGACTGAAGCTTTCTTT.